Each of the 19 T cell receptor beta chains below was sequenced from the same sample in a study of cytomegalovirus exposure and HLA in healthy donors. The study ran its PCR with 60 Vbeta and 13 Jbeta primers. Assay used: immunoSEQ multiplex PCR; TCRdb lists only in-frame clones, some missing. The table lists 95,000 to 150,000 clones, 65% to 80% of them singletons. Sample: PBMCs. These receptors were collected from a man aged 55-75 years in good health and CMV-seropositive.

This clone was counted between two and nine times. This chain links TRBV9 with TRBJ2-5; D remains ambiguous. Germline CDR1 reads SGDLS; CDR2 reads YYNGEE. Trimming took 6 bases from V and 4 from J, leaving 16 bases between them. The CDR3 extends over 14 amino acids. CDR3 in amino acids: CASTPSSGLETQYF. The CDR3, as DNA: TGTGCCAGCACCCCCTCTAGTGGGTTAGAGACCCAGTACTTC.

V gene TRBV18 combines with J gene TRBJ1-1; tentative D call: TRBD1 (5 bases). Germline V CDR1 and CDR2: KGHSH, LQKENI. V was cut by 1 base and J by 5 bases, with 8 bases left in between. There are 13 residues in the CDR3. CDR3 DNA: TGTGCCAGCTCACCACGGGGGGAGACTGAAGCTTTCTTT. This translates into CASSPRGETEAFF.

Note on this clone: One junction end disagrees with the germline gene, perhaps due to a read error. V gene TRBV19 combines with J gene TRBJ2-7; the D gene is possibly TRBD2 (5 bases). CDR1 and CDR2 from the germline V gene are LNHDA and SQIVND (reference sequence). The CDR3 runs to 15 residues. The CDR3 loop is CASSIEGLLPYGQYF. CDR3 bases: TGTGCCAGTAGTATAGAAGGACTGCTACCCTACGGGCAGTACTTC.

The table lists this clone with a few counts. The V gene is TRBV15, the J gene TRBJ2-7; the match to TRBD2 covers 8 bases. V was clipped by 4 bases and J by 3 bases; unmatched bases: 5. The germline CDR1 and CDR2 sequences are LNHNV and YYDKDF (reference sequence). This CDR3 is built from 14 residues. CDR3 loop: CATSKLAVGYEQYF. The CDR3 nucleotides read TGTGCCACCAGCAAACTAGCGGTGGGCTACGAGCAGTACTTC.

The rearrangement links TRBV5-1 to TRBJ2-7; 8 nucleotides align to TRBD1. Trimming cost V 0 bases and J 3 bases; bases outside gene matches: 5. Germline CDR1 reads SGHRS; CDR2 reads YFSETQ. The CDR3 spans 15 residues. The DNA of the CDR3 is TGCGCCAGCAGCTTGGAGTTGGGACAGGTCTACGAGCAGTACTTC. It yields the protein CASSLELGQVYEQYF.

The rearrangement links TRBV30 to TRBJ1-5; D is unresolved. CDR1 GTSNPN and CDR2 SVGIG come from the germline V gene (reference sequence). V lost 2 bases to trimming and J lost 0 bases, with 11 bases between them. The CDR3 has 15 residues. CDR3 in amino acids: CAWSFSGRSNQPQHF. The CDR3 nucleotides read TGTGCCTGGAGTTTTAGTGGGCGTAGCAATCAGCCCCAGCATTTT.

The chain joins TRBV11-2 to TRBJ1-2; TRBD1 matches 9 bases. The CDR3 has 16 residues. Germline lookup yields CDR1 SGHAT and CDR2 FQNNGV. J was trimmed by 7 bases and V by 5 bases; bases with no gene match: 14. Here the CDR3 reads CASSPRGTGPKLGYTF. The CDR3 DNA sequence: TGTGCCAGCAGCCCACGGGGGACAGGGCCAAAGCTTGGCTACACCTTC.

V gene TRBV5-1 combines with J gene TRBJ2-3; TRBD1 agrees at 9 bases. Trimming took 0 bases from V and 6 from J; bases not matched to a gene: 17. Germline assignment: CDR1 SGHRS and CDR2 YFSETQ. The CDR3 covers 19 residues. This CDR3 reads CASSLGGTGPRTATDTQYF. The CDR3 DNA sequence: TGCGCCAGCAGCTTGGGAGGGACAGGGCCCCGAACTGCCACGGATACGCAGTATTTT.

The chain recombines TRBV30 with TRBJ2-1; D is ambiguous. V dropped 2 bases and J dropped 7 bases, with 9 bases sitting between them. This CDR3 contains 12 residues. CDR1 and CDR2 from the germline V gene are GTSNPN and SVGIG (reference sequence). CDR3 sequence (DNA): TGTGCCTGGAGTCAGGAACCGAATGAGCAGTTCTTC. It codes for CAWSQEPNEQFF.

The chain employs TRBV25-1 and TRBJ2-2; TRBD2 agrees at 7 bases. The CDR3 consists of 17 residues. Looked up from germline, CDR1 is MGHDK and CDR2 is SYGVNS. J was trimmed by 1 base and V by 4 bases; bases with no gene match: 9. CDR3: CASSGERGGLNTGELFF. CDR3 bases: TGTGCCAGCAGTGGAGAGAGGGGAGGGCTGAACACCGGGGAGCTGTTTTTT.

The chain combines TRBV9 with TRBJ2-1; 10 nucleotides line up with TRBD2. Germline lookup yields CDR1 SGDLS and CDR2 YYNGEE. This CDR3 has 16 amino acids. V shed 4 bases and J 5 bases; nucleotides not matched to a gene: 9. The CDR3 DNA reads as TGTGCCAGCAGCTCCATTAGCGGGAGGTCCGACAATGAGCAGTTCTTC. It yields the protein CASSSISGRSDNEQFF.

The chain uses TRBV19 and TRBJ2-7; 9 bases agree with TRBD2. The CDR3 consists of 16 residues. Germline V lookup: CDR1 LNHDA, CDR2 SQIVND (reference sequence). With 1 base clipped from V and 2 bases from J, the junction kept 6 bases outside the gene matches. The CDR3: CASSIVLAGEPYEQYF. The CDR3 DNA follows: TGTGCCAGTAGTATAGTGTTAGCGGGAGAACCCTACGAGCAGTACTTC. The full variable domain, completed using reference TRBV19 and TRBJ2-7, is DGGITQSPKYLFRKEGQNVTLSCEQNLNHDAMYWYRQDPGQGLRLIYYSQIVNDFQKGDIAEGYSVSREKKESFPLTVTSAQKNPTAFYLCASSIVLAGEPYEQYFGPGTRLTVT.

The chain uses TRBV7-2 and TRBJ2-7, with 11 bases matching TRBD2. Per germline, CDR1 SGHTA and CDR2 FQGNSA. This CDR3 comprises 18 residues. Unmatched junction bases numbered 8, after V lost 1 base and J lost 0 bases. The CDR3 region is CASSLGLAGGGLSYEQYF. CDR3 DNA sequence: TGTGCCAGCAGCTTAGGCCTAGCGGGAGGAGGCCTCTCCTACGAGCAGTACTTC.

The rearrangement uses TRBV5-1 and TRBJ2-7; a possible D gene is TRBD2 (7 bases). This CDR3 is 15 amino acids long. V lost 5 bases and J lost 1, with 16 bases in between. The V gene's germline CDR1 is SGHRS and CDR2 YFSETQ. Written as DNA, the CDR3 is TGCGCCAGCAGACATGGACAGCGGGAATCCTACGAGCAGTACTTC. This encodes CASRHGQRESYEQYF.

V and J are TRBV5-4 and TRBJ1-5; perhaps TRBD1 as D (6 bases). The CDR3 loop spans 14 amino acids. Germline V gene lookup returns CDR1 SGHNT and CDR2 YYREEE (reference sequence). V was clipped by 3 bases and J by 4 bases, with 11 bases between them. The CDR3 region has the DNA TGTGCCAGCAGCTCGCAGGGGTTTAATCAGCCCCAGCATTTT. The encoded protein is CASSSQGFNQPQHF. Complete variable domain (other parts from reference TRBV5-4 and TRBJ1-5): ETGVTQSPTHLIKTRGQQVTLRCSSQSGHNTVSWYQQALGQGPQFIFQYYREEENGRGNFPPRFSGLQFPNYSSELNVNALELDDSALYLCASSSQGFNQPQHFGDGTRLSIL.

The genes are TRBV29-1 and TRBJ2-1, with 10 nucleotides matching TRBD1. The CDR3 totals 15 residues. CDR1 is SQVTM, CDR2 ANQGSEA, per germline. V was pared by 6 bases and J by 8 bases, with 13 bases of the junction left unmatched. The CDR3, as DNA: TGCAGCGTAGGACAGGCCGGGACAGGGGCTTATGAGCAGTTCTTC. The encoded protein is CSVGQAGTGAYEQFF.

The CDR3, as DNA: TGTGCCAGCAGTTGGACAGGGCATGATTCACCCCTCCACTTT. This codes for CASSWTGHDSPLHF. This sequence joins TRBV27 and TRBJ1-6; 8 bases line up with TRBD1. The length of the CDR3 is 14 residues. V was pared by 4 bases and J by 8 bases, with 4 bases of the junction left unmatched. Germline V gene sequence: CDR1 MNHEY, CDR2 SMNVEV (reference sequence).

This chain connects TRBV27 to TRBJ1-5; 10 positions match TRBD1. The germline V gene has CDR1 MNHEY and CDR2 SMNVEV (reference sequence). The CDR3 runs to 13 residues. Trimming took 3 bases from V and 9 from J; bases not matched to a gene: 2. CDR3 bases: TGTGCCAGCAGTTTGGACAGGGGGTGGCCCCAGCATTTT. Protein: CASSLDRGWPQHF.

The chain employs TRBV2 and TRBJ1-5; the D gene is possibly TRBD1 (6 bases). This CDR3 region has 15 residues. Germline CDR1 is SNHLY and CDR2 is FYNNEI. Deletions cut 2 bases from V and 6 bases from J, with 14 bases between. The CDR3 sequence: CASSELAGVVQPQHF. CDR3 nucleotide sequence: TGTGCCAGCAGTGAATTGGCAGGGGTCGTTCAGCCCCAGCATTTT.